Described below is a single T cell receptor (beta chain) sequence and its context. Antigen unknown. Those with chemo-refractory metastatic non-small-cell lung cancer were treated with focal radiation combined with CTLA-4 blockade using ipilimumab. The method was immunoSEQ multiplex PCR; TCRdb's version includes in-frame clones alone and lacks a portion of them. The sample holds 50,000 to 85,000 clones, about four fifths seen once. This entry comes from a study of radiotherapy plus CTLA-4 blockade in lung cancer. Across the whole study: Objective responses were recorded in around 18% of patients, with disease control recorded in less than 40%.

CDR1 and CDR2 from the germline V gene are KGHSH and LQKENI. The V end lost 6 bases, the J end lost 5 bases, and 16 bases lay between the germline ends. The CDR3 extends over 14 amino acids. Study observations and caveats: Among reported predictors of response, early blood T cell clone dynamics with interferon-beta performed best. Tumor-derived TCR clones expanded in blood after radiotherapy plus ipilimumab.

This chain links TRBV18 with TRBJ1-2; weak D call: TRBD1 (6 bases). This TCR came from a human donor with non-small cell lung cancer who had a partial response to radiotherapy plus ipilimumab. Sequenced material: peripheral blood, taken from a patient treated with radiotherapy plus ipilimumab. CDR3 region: CASSQERGSYGYTF. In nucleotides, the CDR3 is TGTGCCAGCTCCCAAGAGAGGGGGTCTTATGGCTACACCTTC.